This T cell receptor beta chain originates from a study of blood T cells in healthy people across ages. For the second PCR, which ran for about 6 to 11 cycles, a sample-barcoded 5' primer and a J-beta primer mix were used. TCRdb itself ran the 5' RACE reads through MiXCR, one entry per CDR3 protein. The sample contains 1.5 million or so distinct CDR3 sequences, approximately 40% of which appear only once. A note on this clonotype: What it binds is not known.

V dropped 10 bases and J dropped 1 base, with 19 bases sitting between them. This CDR3 has 15 amino acids. Germline V gene sequence: CDR1 SEHNR, CDR2 FQNEAQ (reference sequence). Study findings and constraints: Those diversity estimates obtained from one million T cells were thought to be underestimates. Among T cells, TCR beta diversity per million cells dropped roughly linearly as age rose.

The TCR originated in a young woman in good health. Specimen: blood. The chain joins TRBV7-9 to TRBJ1-1; D call uncertain. This chain's CDR3 is CATELRETANTEAFF. The CDR3 DNA follows: TGTGCCACCGAGCTTAGAGAGACGGCGAACACTGAAGCTTTCTTT.